The clone carrying this T cell receptor (beta chain) was counted a single time. This entry comes from a study of T cell changes during pregnancy in multiple sclerosis. Only in-frame clones appear in the TCRdb table, and some are missing; sequencing was by immunoSEQ multiplex PCR. The data contain some 31,000 clones, more than 90% of them singletons. The CDR3 has 12 residues. V lost 5 bases, J lost 7 bases, and 3 bases stayed unmatched. CDR1 and CDR2 from the germline V gene are MNHNY and SVGAGI (reference sequence). J is TRBJ1-1 and V is TRBV6-6; 8 positions match TRBD1. This sequence originates from a female donor in good health, enrolled as a control in a pregnancy study. The sample in question was CD4+ T cells from peripheral blood mononuclear cells, obtained in the second trimester of pregnancy. CDR3 bases: TGTGCCAGCAGTCAGGGGGCAATTGAAGCTTTCTTT. This codes for CASSQGAIEAFF.